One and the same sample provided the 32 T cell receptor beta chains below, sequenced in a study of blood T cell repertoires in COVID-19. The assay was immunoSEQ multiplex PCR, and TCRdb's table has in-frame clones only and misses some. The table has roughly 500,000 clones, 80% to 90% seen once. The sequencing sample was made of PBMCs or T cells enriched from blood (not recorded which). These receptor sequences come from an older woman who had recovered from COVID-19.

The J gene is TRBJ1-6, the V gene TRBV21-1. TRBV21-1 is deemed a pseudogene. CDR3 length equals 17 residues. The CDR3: CASSKDWAGRGNSPLHF. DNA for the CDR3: TGTGCCAGCAGCAAAGACTGGGCAGGGAGGGGCAATTCACCCCTCCACTTT.

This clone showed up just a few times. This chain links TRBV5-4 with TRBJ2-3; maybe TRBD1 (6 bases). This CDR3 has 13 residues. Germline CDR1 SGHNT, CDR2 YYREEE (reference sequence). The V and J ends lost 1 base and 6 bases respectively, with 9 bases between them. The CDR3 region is CASSLSGDDTQYF. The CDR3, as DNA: TGTGCCAGCAGCTTGTCAGGGGACGATACGCAGTATTTT.

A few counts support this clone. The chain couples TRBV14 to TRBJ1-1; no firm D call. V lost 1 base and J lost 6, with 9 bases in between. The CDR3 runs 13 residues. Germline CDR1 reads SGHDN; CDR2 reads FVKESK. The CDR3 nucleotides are TGTGCCAGCAGCCAAGCCGGTAGCGCTGAAGCTTTCTTT. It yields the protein CASSQAGSAEAFF.

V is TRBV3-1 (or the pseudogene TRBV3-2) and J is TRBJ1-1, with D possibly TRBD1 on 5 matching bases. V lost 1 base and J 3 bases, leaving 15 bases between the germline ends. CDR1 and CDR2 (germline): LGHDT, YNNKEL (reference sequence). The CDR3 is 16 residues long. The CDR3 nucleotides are TGTGCCAGCAGCCAAGGGTTCCGGGGCGGGGACACTGAAGCTTTCTTT. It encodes CASSQGFRGGDTEAFF.

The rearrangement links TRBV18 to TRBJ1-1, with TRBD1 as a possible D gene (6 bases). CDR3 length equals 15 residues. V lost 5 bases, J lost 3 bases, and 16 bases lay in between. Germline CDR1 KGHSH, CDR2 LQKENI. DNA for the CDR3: TGTGCCAGCTCATCGTACCAGGGGAGGGACACTGAAGCTTTCTTT. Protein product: CASSSYQGRDTEAFF.

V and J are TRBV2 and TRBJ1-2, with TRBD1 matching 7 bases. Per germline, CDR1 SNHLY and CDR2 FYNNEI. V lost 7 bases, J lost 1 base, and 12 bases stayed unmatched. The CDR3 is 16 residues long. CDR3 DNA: TGTGCCAGCACGAGGGGACAGAAGATTGTTAACTATGGCTACACCTTC. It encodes CASTRGQKIVNYGYTF.

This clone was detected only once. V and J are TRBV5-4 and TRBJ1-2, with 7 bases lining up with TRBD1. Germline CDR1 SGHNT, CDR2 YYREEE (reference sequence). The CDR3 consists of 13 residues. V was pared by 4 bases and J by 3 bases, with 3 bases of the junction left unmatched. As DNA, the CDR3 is TGTGCCAGCAGCGTAGGGGGCGACTATGGCTACACCTTC. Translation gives CASSVGGDYGYTF.

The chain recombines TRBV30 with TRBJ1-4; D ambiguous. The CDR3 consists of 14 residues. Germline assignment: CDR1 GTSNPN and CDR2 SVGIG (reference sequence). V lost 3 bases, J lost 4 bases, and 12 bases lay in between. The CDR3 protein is CAWRRGGYNEKLFF. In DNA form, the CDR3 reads TGTGCCTGGAGGAGAGGAGGCTATAATGAAAAACTGTTTTTT.

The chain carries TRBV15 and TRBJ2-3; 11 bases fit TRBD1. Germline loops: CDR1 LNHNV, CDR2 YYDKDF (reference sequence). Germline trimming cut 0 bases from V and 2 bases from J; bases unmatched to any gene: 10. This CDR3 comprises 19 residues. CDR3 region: CATSRDIGTGGRNTDTQYF. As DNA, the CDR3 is TGTGCCACCAGCAGAGACATCGGGACAGGGGGGAGAAACACAGATACGCAGTATTTT.

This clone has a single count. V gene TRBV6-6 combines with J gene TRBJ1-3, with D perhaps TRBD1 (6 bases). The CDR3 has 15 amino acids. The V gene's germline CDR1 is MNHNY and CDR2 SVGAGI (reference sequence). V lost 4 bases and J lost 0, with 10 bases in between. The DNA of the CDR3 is TGTGCCAGCAGTTTAGACAGGTACTCTGGAAACACCATATATTTT. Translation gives CASSLDRYSGNTIYF.

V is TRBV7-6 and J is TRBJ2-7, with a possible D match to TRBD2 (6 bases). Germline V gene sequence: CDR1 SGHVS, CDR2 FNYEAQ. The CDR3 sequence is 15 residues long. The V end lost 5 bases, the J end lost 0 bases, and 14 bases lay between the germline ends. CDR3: CASSPRDGSSYEQYF. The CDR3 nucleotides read TGTGCCAGCAGCCCCCGGGACGGGAGCTCCTACGAGCAGTACTTC.

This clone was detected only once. The CDR3 coding sequence is TGTGCCAGCAGCCAAGATCGGACAGGGCCCTATGGCTACACCTTC. Encoded protein: CASSQDRTGPYGYTF. The V gene is TRBV14, the J gene TRBJ1-2; 8 positions match TRBD1. V trimming: 0 bases; J trimming: 4 bases; junction bases outside the gene matches: 4. The germline gives CDR1 SGHDN, CDR2 FVKESK. The CDR3 is 15 amino acids.

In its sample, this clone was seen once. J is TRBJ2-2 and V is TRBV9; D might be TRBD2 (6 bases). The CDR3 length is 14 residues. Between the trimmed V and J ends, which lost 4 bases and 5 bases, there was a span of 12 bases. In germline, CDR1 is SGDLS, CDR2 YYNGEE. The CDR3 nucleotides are TGTGCCAGCAGCCCCCCGGGGGAGACCGGGGAGCTGTTTTTT. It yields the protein CASSPPGETGELFF.

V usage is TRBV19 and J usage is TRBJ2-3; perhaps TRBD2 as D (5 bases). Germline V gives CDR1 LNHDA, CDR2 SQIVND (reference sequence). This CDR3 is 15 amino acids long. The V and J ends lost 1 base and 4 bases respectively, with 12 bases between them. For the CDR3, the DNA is TGTGCCAGTAGTATAGTTTCGGGGAGCGCAGATACGCAGTATTTT. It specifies CASSIVSGSADTQYF.

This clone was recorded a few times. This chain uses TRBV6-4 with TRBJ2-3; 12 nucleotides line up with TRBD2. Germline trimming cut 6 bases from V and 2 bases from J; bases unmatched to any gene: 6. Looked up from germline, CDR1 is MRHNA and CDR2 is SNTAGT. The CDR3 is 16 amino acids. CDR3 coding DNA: TGTGCCAGCAGCCCCACTAGCGGGGGGCCCACAGATACGCAGTATTTT. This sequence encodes CASSPTSGGPTDTQYF.

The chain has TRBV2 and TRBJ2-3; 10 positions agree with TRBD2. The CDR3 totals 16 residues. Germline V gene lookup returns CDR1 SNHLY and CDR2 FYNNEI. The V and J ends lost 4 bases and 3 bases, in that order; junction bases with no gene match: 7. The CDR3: CASSAQAGGGTDTQYF. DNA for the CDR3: TGTGCCAGCAGTGCCCAAGCGGGGGGGGGAACAGATACGCAGTATTTT.

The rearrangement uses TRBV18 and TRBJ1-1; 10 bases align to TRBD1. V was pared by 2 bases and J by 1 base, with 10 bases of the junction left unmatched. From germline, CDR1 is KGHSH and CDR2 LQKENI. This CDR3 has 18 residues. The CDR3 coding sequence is TGTGCCAGCTCACCAAACATTAGACAGGGGGCCACGAACACTGAAGCTTTCTTT. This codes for CASSPNIRQGATNTEAFF.

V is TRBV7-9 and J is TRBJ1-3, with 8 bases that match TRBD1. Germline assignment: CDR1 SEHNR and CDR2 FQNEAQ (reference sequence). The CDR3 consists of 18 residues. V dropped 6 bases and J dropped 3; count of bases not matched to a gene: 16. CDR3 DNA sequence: TGTGCCAGCAGTCCACGAGTGTCCAGGGGGCTTAGTGGAAACACCATATATTTT. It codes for CASSPRVSRGLSGNTIYF.

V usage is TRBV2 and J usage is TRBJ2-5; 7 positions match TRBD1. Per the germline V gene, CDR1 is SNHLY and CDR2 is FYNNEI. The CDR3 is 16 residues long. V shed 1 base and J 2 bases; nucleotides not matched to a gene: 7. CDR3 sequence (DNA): TGTGCCAGCAGTGAAGTCTCCGGACAGGTTCAAGAGACCCAGTACTTC. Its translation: CASSEVSGQVQETQYF.

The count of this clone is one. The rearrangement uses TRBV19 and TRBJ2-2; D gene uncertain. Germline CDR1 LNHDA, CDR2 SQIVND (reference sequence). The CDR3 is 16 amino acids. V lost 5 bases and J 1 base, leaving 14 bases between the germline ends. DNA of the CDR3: TGTGCCAGTAGTGACGAGGAGCTAATGAACACCGGGGAGCTGTTTTTT. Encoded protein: CASSDEELMNTGELFF. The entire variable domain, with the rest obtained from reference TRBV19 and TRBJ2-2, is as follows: DGGITQSPKYLFRKEGQNVTLSCEQNLNHDAMYWYRQDPGQGLRLIYYSQIVNDFQKGDIAEGYSVSREKKESFPLTVTSAQKNPTAFYLCASSDEELMNTGELFFGEGSRLTVL.

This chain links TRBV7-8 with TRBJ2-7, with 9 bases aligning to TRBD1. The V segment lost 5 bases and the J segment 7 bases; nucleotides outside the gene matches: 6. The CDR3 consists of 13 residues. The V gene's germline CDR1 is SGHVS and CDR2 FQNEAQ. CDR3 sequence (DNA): TGTGCCAGCAGCCCCGGGACAGGGACTGAGCAGTACTTC. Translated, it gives CASSPGTGTEQYF.

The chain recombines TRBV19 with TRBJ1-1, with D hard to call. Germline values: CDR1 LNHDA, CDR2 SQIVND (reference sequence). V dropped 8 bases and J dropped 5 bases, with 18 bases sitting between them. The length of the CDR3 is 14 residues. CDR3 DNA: TGTGCCAGTTCTACCTACTTAACAGAGACTGAAGCTTTCTTT. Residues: CASSTYLTETEAFF.

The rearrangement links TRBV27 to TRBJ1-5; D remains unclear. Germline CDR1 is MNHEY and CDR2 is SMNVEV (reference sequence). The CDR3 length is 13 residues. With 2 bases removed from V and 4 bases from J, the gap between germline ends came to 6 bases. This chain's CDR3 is CASSLLVNQPQHF. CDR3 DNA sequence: TGTGCCAGCAGTTTACTCGTGAATCAGCCCCAGCATTTT.

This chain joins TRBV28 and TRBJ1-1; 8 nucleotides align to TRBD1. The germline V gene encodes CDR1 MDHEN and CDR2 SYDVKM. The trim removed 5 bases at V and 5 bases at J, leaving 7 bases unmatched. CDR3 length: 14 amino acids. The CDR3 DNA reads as TGTGCCAGCAGTCTCACAACAGGGGGAACTGAAGCTTTCTTT. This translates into CASSLTTGGTEAFF.

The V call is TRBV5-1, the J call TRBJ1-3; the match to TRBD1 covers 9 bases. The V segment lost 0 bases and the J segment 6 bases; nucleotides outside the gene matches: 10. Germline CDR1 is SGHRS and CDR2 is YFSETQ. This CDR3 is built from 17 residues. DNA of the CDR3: TGCGCCAGCAGCTTGGCTGATGTGTGGACAGGGGTAAACACCATATATTTT. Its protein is CASSLADVWTGVNTIYF.

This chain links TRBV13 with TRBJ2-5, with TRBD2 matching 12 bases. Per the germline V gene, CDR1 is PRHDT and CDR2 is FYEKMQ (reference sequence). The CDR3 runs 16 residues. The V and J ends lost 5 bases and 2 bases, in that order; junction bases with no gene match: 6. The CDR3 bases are TGTGCCAGCAGCCACCGACTAGCGGGGGTACAAGAGACCCAGTACTTC. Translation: CASSHRLAGVQETQYF.

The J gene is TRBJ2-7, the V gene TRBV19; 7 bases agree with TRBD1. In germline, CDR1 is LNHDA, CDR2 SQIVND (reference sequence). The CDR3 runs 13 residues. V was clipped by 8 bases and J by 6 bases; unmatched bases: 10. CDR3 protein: CASSPTGETEQYV. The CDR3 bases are TGTGCCAGTTCTCCCACAGGGGAGACCGAGCAGTACGTC.

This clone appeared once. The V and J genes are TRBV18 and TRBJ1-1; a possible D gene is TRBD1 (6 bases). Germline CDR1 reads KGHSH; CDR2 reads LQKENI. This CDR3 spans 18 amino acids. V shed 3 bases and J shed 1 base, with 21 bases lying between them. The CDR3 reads CASSPPQGLVTENTEAFF. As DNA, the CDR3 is TGTGCCAGCTCACCCCCCCAGGGGCTTGTGACAGAGAACACTGAAGCTTTCTTT.

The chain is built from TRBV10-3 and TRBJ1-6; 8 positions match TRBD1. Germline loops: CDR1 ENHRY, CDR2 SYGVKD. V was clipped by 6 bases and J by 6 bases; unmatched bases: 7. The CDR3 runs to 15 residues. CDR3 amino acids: CAIRGTGGSNSPLHF. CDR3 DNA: TGTGCCATCAGGGGGACAGGTGGGAGTAATTCACCCCTCCACTTT.

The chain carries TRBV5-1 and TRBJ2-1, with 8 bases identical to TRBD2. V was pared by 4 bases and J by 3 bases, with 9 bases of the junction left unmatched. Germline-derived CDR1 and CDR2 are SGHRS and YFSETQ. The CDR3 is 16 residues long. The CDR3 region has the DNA TGCGCCAGCAGCCCTGACTTGCGGGGGGACTACAATGAGCAGTTCTTC. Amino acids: CASSPDLRGDYNEQFF.

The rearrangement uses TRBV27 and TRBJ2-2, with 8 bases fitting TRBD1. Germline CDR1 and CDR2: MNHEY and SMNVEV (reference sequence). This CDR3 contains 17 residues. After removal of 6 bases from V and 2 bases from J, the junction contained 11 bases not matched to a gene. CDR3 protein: CASSQGAFPPNTGELFF. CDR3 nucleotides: TGTGCCAGCAGCCAGGGGGCCTTTCCCCCCAACACCGGGGAGCTGTTTTTT.

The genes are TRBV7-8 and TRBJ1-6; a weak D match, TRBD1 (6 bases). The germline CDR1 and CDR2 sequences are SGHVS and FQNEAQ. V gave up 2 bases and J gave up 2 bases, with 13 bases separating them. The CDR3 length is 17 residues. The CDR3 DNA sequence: TGTGCCAGCAGCTTAACTGGGGGGGGCCCCTATAATTCACCCCTCCACTTT. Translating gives CASSLTGGGPYNSPLHF.